These 5 T cell receptor beta chains came from one sample sequenced in a study of quantifying T cell responses using KT2 cells. Study background: RNA was reverse transcribed with TCR alpha and beta constant-region primers.

The cDNA 3' end received a ligated oligonucleotide with a UMI. The first PCR ran 4 to 5 cycles with an equimolar RC1.1 and RC1.2 beta primer mix. TCRdb re-called the UMI-ligation and nested PCR reads through MiXCR, storing one row per CDR3 protein. The sample holds some 48,000 distinct CDR3 sequences, roughly 10% seen once. Input material: PBMCs spiked with cells of the T cell clone KT2. Every receptor here comes from a human donor.

This clonotype was observed at least ten times. This sequence joins TRBV7-9 and TRBJ2-1; possible D gene TRBD2, 8 bases. The CDR3 is 16 residues long. The V gene's germline CDR1 is SEHNR and CDR2 FQNEAQ (reference sequence). Trimming pared 5 bases from V and 15 bases from J, leaving 29 bases between. The CDR3 nucleotides read TGTGCCAGCAGCCCCTTGGCGGGGGGACAGACCGTTTGGCCGTTCTTC. Translated, it gives CASSPLAGGQTVWPFF.

This clonotype has a count of ten or more. The genes are TRBV13 and TRBJ2-7; 10 nucleotides line up with TRBD2. The CDR3 consists of 14 residues. The V gene's germline CDR1 is PRHDT and CDR2 FYEKMQ (reference sequence). V trimming: 5 bases; J trimming: 5 bases; junction bases outside the gene matches: 6. The CDR3 region is CASSLKREGDEQYF. The CDR3 DNA sequence: TGTGCCAGCAGCCTGAAGCGGGAGGGCGACGAGCAGTACTTC.

This clonotype was observed at least ten times. The chain carries TRBV11-2 and TRBJ1-1, with unresolved D. CDR3 size: 11 residues. Germline CDR1 and CDR2: SGHAT and FQNNGV. V was trimmed by 5 bases and J by 3 bases, leaving 4 bases between them. The CDR3 reads CASSRDTEAFF. Written as DNA, the CDR3 is TGTGCCAGCAGCCGAGACACTGAAGCTTTCTTT.

The genes are TRBV12-3 or TRBV12-4 and TRBJ2-1; TRBD2 matches 8 bases. Trimming removed 7 bases from V and 2 bases from J; junction bases left unmatched: 4. This CDR3 spans 14 amino acids. The CDR3 spells CASTPGLAYNEQFF. The DNA for the CDR3 is TGTGCCAGCACCCCGGGACTAGCCTACAATGAGCAGTTCTTC.

This clonotype was picked up a small number of times. The chain uses TRBV12-3 or TRBV12-4 and TRBJ1-2; D ambiguous. The CDR3 totals 13 residues. V lost 1 base and J 8 bases, leaving 11 bases between the germline ends. The CDR3, as DNA: TGTGCCAGCAGTTTAGTGGCAATGGGCGGCTACACCTTC. This sequence encodes CASSLVAMGGYTF.